The 21 T cell receptor beta chains in this list originate from one sample, sequenced in a study of beta chain features in type 1 diabetes. Expressed TCRB transcripts were sequenced after all isolated RNA was converted to cDNA. This table comes from immunoSEQ multiplex PCR, and its TCRdb copy is limited to in-frame clones, with some not included. Among some 230,000 clones listed, 9.6% were seen once. Sequences were obtained from naive CD4+ T cells from blood. The receptors derive from a woman under 30 in good health.

The chain employs TRBV19 and TRBJ2-7, with TRBD2 as a possible D gene (6 bases). Trimming removed 2 bases from V and 2 bases from J, with 13 bases in between. Germline CDR1 reads LNHDA; CDR2 reads SQIVND (reference sequence). The CDR3 is 15 amino acids. The CDR3 region has the DNA TGTGCCAGTAGTATACCGGGGGTTCCACCCTACGAGCAGTACTTC. It encodes CASSIPGVPPYEQYF.

The chain employs TRBV25-1 and TRBJ2-5; tentative D call: TRBD2 (6 bases). The V gene's germline CDR1 is MGHDK and CDR2 SYGVNS. Between the trimmed V and J ends, which lost 0 bases and 5 bases, there was a span of 13 bases. The CDR3 consists of 15 residues. The CDR3 is CASSEYPGTLETQYF. The DNA of the CDR3 is TGTGCCAGCAGTGAATATCCCGGGACTCTTGAGACCCAGTACTTC.

The V and J genes are TRBV29-1 and TRBJ2-3; D is perhaps TRBD2 (6 bases). The germline V gene has CDR1 SQVTM and CDR2 ANQGSEA. The CDR3 runs to 15 residues. Trimming pared 1 base from V and 1 base from J, leaving 12 bases between. The CDR3 sequence is CSVEGTTGGTDTQYF. CDR3 coding DNA: TGCAGCGTTGAAGGGACCACGGGGGGCACAGATACGCAGTATTTT.

This chain uses TRBV20-1 with TRBJ2-1; D unresolved. The CDR3 length is 10 residues. CDR1 is DFQATT and CDR2 is SNEGSKA in the germline V gene (reference sequence). The V and J ends lost 5 bases and 9 bases respectively, with 8 bases between them. CDR3 sequence (DNA): TGCAGTGCTCTCTTGGCTGAGCAGTTCTTC. This translates into CSALLAEQFF.

This clone was observed a few times. The V call is TRBV19, the J call TRBJ2-7; TRBD1 matches 7 bases. Germline-derived CDR1 and CDR2 are LNHDA and SQIVND (reference sequence). The CDR3 covers 13 residues. Unmatched junction bases numbered 6, after V lost 8 bases and J lost 2 bases. CDR3 amino acids: CASSIDRAYEQYF. For the CDR3, the DNA is TGTGCCAGTTCGATTGACAGGGCCTACGAGCAGTACTTC.

This sequence joins TRBV7-9 and TRBJ2-3; D unclear. Trimming cost V 4 bases and J 5 bases, with 4 bases left between them. CDR1 and CDR2 from the germline V gene are SEHNR and FQNEAQ (reference sequence). The CDR3 sequence is 11 residues long. The CDR3, as DNA: TGTGCCAGCAGCTCCATAGATACGCAGTATTTT. Translated: CASSSIDTQYF.

J is TRBJ2-5 and V is TRBV18, with D maybe TRBD2 (6 bases). V was clipped by 4 bases and J by 3 bases, with 6 bases between them. The CDR3 extends over 12 amino acids. CDR1 and CDR2 (germline): KGHSH, LQKENI. This chain's CDR3 is CASSLAEETQYF. CDR3 nucleotide sequence: TGTGCCAGCTCACTAGCGGAAGAGACCCAGTACTTC.

J is TRBJ2-1 and V is TRBV27, with 9 bases identical to TRBD1. The CDR3 is made up of 15 amino acids. Germline CDR1 reads MNHEY; CDR2 reads SMNVEV (reference sequence). Trimming cost V 5 bases and J 7 bases; bases outside gene matches: 9. The CDR3 bases are TGTGCCAGCAGTCCACTGGGACAGGGCGTAAATGAGCAGTTCTTC. This codes for CASSPLGQGVNEQFF.

The table lists this clone with a few counts. The chain links TRBV19 to TRBJ2-7; 9 positions agree with TRBD1. The germline CDR1 and CDR2 sequences are LNHDA and SQIVND (reference sequence). The CDR3 has 13 amino acids. V was clipped by 6 bases and J by 2 bases; unmatched bases: 2. The CDR3 loop is CASRGQGAYEQYF. The CDR3 nucleotides are TGTGCCAGTAGGGGACAGGGCGCCTACGAGCAGTACTTC.

The chain combines TRBV30 with TRBJ2-1; 7 bases line up with TRBD1. The CDR3 is 16 amino acids. The junction had 13 bases not matched to a gene; V was cut back by 3 bases and J by 5 bases. The germline CDR1 and CDR2 sequences are GTSNPN and SVGIG (reference sequence). This chain's CDR3 is CAWSPWAQGWNNEQFF. CDR3 sequence (DNA): TGTGCCTGGAGCCCTTGGGCACAGGGGTGGAACAATGAGCAGTTCTTC.

The chain uses TRBV18 and TRBJ2-3, with TRBD2 as a possible D gene (5 bases). Looked up from germline, CDR1 is KGHSH and CDR2 is LQKENI. This CDR3 is 16 amino acids long. Trimming stripped 5 bases from V and 0 bases from J, with 15 bases between. The CDR3 region is CASSGGRRSSTDTQYF. The CDR3 DNA reads as TGTGCCAGCTCAGGCGGGCGGAGATCTAGCACAGATACGCAGTATTTT.

The sample holds a few counts of this clone. The chain uses TRBV18 and TRBJ2-5; a weak D match, TRBD2 (6 bases). The germline CDR1 and CDR2 sequences are KGHSH and LQKENI. V lost 3 bases and J lost 5, with 10 bases in between. The CDR3 is 13 residues long. The CDR3 region has the DNA TGTGCCAGCTCACCCCGGGAGATGGAGACCCAGTACTTC. It translates to CASSPREMETQYF. Together with reference TRBV18 and TRBJ2-5, the CDR3 gives the full variable domain: NAGVMQNPRHLVRRRGQEARLRCSPMKGHSHVYWYRQLPEEGLKFMVYLQKENIIDESGMPKERFSAEFPKEGPSILRIQQVVRGDSAAYFCASSPREMETQYFGPGTRLLVL.

This clone was counted between two and nine times. This rearrangement joins TRBV18 to TRBJ2-7, with a tentative D call TRBD2 (5 bases). Germline-derived CDR1 and CDR2 are KGHSH and LQKENI. The CDR3 extends over 12 amino acids. Trimming removed 4 bases from V and 5 bases from J, with 9 bases in between. The CDR3 DNA follows: TGTGCCAGCTCACGCGGGCAGGACGAGCAGTACTTC. It translates to CASSRGQDEQYF.

The chain couples TRBV19 to TRBJ1-2; D gene unclear. Trimming removed 3 bases from V and 8 bases from J, with 13 bases in between. This CDR3 spans 13 amino acids. Germline CDR1 LNHDA, CDR2 SQIVND (reference sequence). The CDR3 nucleotides read TGTGCCAGTAGTATGACGGGAGCGGGGGGCTACACCTTC. This gives the protein CASSMTGAGGYTF.

V gene TRBV5-4 combines with J gene TRBJ2-7; the match to TRBD1 covers 11 bases. This CDR3 is built from 16 residues. CDR1 is SGHNT and CDR2 is YYREEE in the germline V gene (reference sequence). V was clipped by 7 bases and J by 4 bases; unmatched bases: 13. The CDR3 DNA reads as TGTGCCAGCGCGAACTCGACTCGGGACAGGGGGTACGAGCAGTACTTC. It encodes CASANSTRDRGYEQYF. The full variable domain, rest sourced from reference TRBV5-4 and TRBJ2-7, is ETGVTQSPTHLIKTRGQQVTLRCSSQSGHNTVSWYQQALGQGPQFIFQYYREEENGRGNFPPRFSGLQFPNYSSELNVNALELDDSALYLCASANSTRDRGYEQYFGPGTRLTVT.

The chain has TRBV2 and TRBJ2-1; TRBD2 is a possible D gene (6 bases). The V and J ends lost 6 bases and 5 bases respectively, with 11 bases between them. Germline V CDR1 and CDR2: SNHLY, FYNNEI. This CDR3 spans 13 amino acids. In DNA form, the CDR3 reads TGTGCCAGCAGACGGGAGCGAGACAATGAGCAGTTCTTC. It yields the protein CASRRERDNEQFF.

This clone was found a few times. The chain employs TRBV30 and TRBJ2-3; TRBD2 matches 8 bases. Germline assignment: CDR1 GTSNPN and CDR2 SVGIG (reference sequence). The CDR3 runs to 16 residues. The V segment lost 2 bases and the J segment 2 bases; nucleotides outside the gene matches: 9. The CDR3 loop reads CAWSRPTSGATDTQYF. CDR3 coding DNA: TGTGCCTGGAGTCGACCAACTAGCGGAGCCACAGATACGCAGTATTTT.

V is TRBV11-2 and J is TRBJ1-4, with 7 positions matching TRBD1. CDR1 SGHAT and CDR2 FQNNGV come from the germline V gene. V shed 3 bases and J 0 bases; nucleotides not matched to a gene: 10. The CDR3 is made up of 18 amino acids. The CDR3 loop reads CASSFSGTAYATNEKLFF. The CDR3 DNA reads as TGTGCCAGCAGCTTTTCCGGGACAGCATATGCAACTAATGAAAAACTGTTTTTT.

This chain joins TRBV19 and TRBJ1-5, with 7 bases that match TRBD1. The CDR3 contains 15 residues. V shed 6 bases, J shed 1 base, and the junction held 6 bases outside the gene matches. Germline loops: CDR1 LNHDA, CDR2 SQIVND (reference sequence). CDR3 coding DNA: TGTGCCAGTAGCTTAGACAGGGAGAGCAATCAGCCCCAGCATTTT. Its protein product is CASSLDRESNQPQHF.

The V call is TRBV7-9, the J call TRBJ2-7; 8 bases match TRBD2. V was clipped by 5 bases and J by 2 bases; unmatched bases: 8. Germline V gene sequence: CDR1 SEHNR, CDR2 FQNEAQ (reference sequence). This CDR3 spans 15 amino acids. This chain's CDR3 is CASSPRTSRTYEQYF. The CDR3 region has the DNA TGTGCCAGCAGCCCTCGGACTAGCCGAACCTACGAGCAGTACTTC.

The genes are TRBV6-1 and TRBJ2-3, with 9 nucleotides matching TRBD1. The CDR3 totals 17 residues. V gave up 4 bases and J gave up 0 bases; unmatched junction bases: 8. The V gene's germline CDR1 is MNHNS and CDR2 SASEGT. The CDR3 protein is CASSAHRDRASTDTQYF. CDR3 coding DNA: TGTGCCAGCAGTGCCCACAGGGACAGGGCTAGCACAGATACGCAGTATTTT.